Listed below are T cell receptor beta chains from one sample, sequenced in a study of a mutant IDH1 vaccine in newly diagnosed glioma. No antigens are known for them. Data came from immunoSEQ multiplex PCR; TCRdb stores just in-frame clones and leaves some out. In the table there are about 60,000 clones, 86% of which are singletons. Sequenced material: PBMCs, taken from a glioma patient whose treatment included an IDH1 peptide vaccine. The source is a man aged 40-49 years with glioma. Each CDR3 is given with its conserved first and last residue. The D gene is left open where the match is weak. Not all rows give a size; the values are once, few, many and, for expanded clones, a class.

TGTGCCATCAGGGCCGGGCCCCTATTGCGCAACACTGAAGCTTTCTTT,CAIRAGPLLRNTEAFF,TRBV10-3,NA,TRBJ1-1,NA
TGTGCCAGCAGCTTGCTGGGACAGGGCCTCTACGAGCAGTACTTC,CASSLLGQGLYEQYF,TRBV7-2,NA,TRBJ2-7,TRBD1
TGCGCCAGCAGCCAAGTTGGACTCTACGAGCAGTACTTC,CASSQVGLYEQYF,TRBV4-1,NA,TRBJ2-7,NA
TGTGCCAGCAGCTTAGCAGGGGGAAGCACTGAAGCTTTCTTT,CASSLAGGSTEAFF,TRBV7-3,once,TRBJ1-1,TRBD1
TGCAGCGGGGGGGACAGTGAAGCTTTCTTT,CSGGDSEAFF,TRBV29-1,NA,TRBJ1-1,TRBD1
TGTGCCAGCAGCCAGGGGTACACTGAAGCTTTCTTT,CASSQGYTEAFF,TRBV19,once,TRBJ1-1,NA
TGTGCCAGTAGTAGGAACAGGGGTGAGACTCAGCCCCAGCATTTT,CASSRNRGETQPQHF,TRBV19,NA,TRBJ1-5,TRBD1
TGTGCCAGCAAGATCAACCAAGAGACCCAGTACTTC,CASKINQETQYF,TRBV7-2,NA,TRBJ2-5,NA
TGTGCCAGCAGCCGGATTCCGGGACTAGCGGGAGGGGGCAGCACAGATACGCAGTATTTT,CASSRIPGLAGGGSTDTQYF,TRBV4-2,NA,TRBJ2-3,TRBD2
TGTGCCAGCAGCCTCATAGCGGGAAATGAGCAGTTCTTC,CASSLIAGNEQFF,TRBV14,NA,TRBJ2-1,TRBD2
TGTGCCAGCAGCTTCGACAGGGGGCGAGGCTACACCTTC,CASSFDRGRGYTF,TRBV7-8,NA,TRBJ1-2,TRBD1
TGTGCCACCGAGGGGTTCTCCCAAAATAGCTACGAGCAGTACTTC,CATEGFSQNSYEQYF,TRBV6-5,NA,TRBJ2-7,NA
TGTGCCAGCAGCCAGGCGTTCACAGATACGCAGTATTTT,CASSQAFTDTQYF,TRBV7-2,NA,TRBJ2-3,NA
TGTGCCAGCACCCTCTACGACAGCGTTGGCTACACCTTC,CASTLYDSVGYTF,TRBV7-2,NA,TRBJ1-2,NA
TGCGCCAGCAGCCCCGGGGCAGTCTATGAAAAACTGTTTTTT,CASSPGAVYEKLFF,TRBV5-1,NA,TRBJ1-4,NA
TGCGCCAGCAGCCTCCCAAAAGCGTCTAGCACAGATACGCAGTATTTT,CASSLPKASSTDTQYF,TRBV4-1,NA,TRBJ2-3,NA
TGTGCCAGCAGGCGGGGGGACAGGGGGTGGAATGAGCAGTTCTTC,CASRRGDRGWNEQFF,TRBV2,NA,TRBJ2-1,TRBD1
TGTGCCAGCAGCAAGACTAGCGTCTACAATGAGCAGTTCTTC,CASSKTSVYNEQFF,TRBV6-4,NA,TRBJ2-1,TRBD2
TGTGCCAGCAGCCAAGATCGGGACAGGGTAATGGCTAGCAATCAGCCCCAGCATTTT,CASSQDRDRVMASNQPQHF,TRBV14,NA,TRBJ1-5,TRBD1
TGCGCCAGCAGTCAATCGTGCCGGGCCGGGGAGCTGTTTTTT,CASSQSCRAGELFF,TRBV23-1,few,TRBJ2-2,NA
TGCAGCGTTGGCGAGGGAAGAAACACCATATATTTT,CSVGEGRNTIYF,TRBV29-1,NA,TRBJ1-3,NA